Only a few counts were recorded for the clone carrying this T cell receptor (beta chain). The antigen remains unidentified. The record originates from a study of T-cell reconstitution after alpha-beta-depleted transplantation in children. Study findings and constraints: Once a year had passed after transplant, T-cell counts and diversity came mostly from newly produced T cells.

V was clipped by 6 bases and J by 2 bases, with 10 bases between them. This CDR3 contains 12 residues. CDR1 is DFQATT and CDR2 is SNEGSKA in the germline V gene (reference sequence). The authors prepared the TCRbeta library with unique molecular identifiers. TCRdb re-called the PCR reads with MiXCR, one entry per CDR3 protein. This table has some 830,000 distinct CDR3 sequences, 15% to 20% appearing once. The rearrangement joins TRBV20-1 to TRBJ1-1; D call uncertain. The receptor comes from a male patient younger than 18 who had a stem cell transplant for acute lymphoblastic leukemia, so the T cells may come from the graft donor. The sample consisted of PBMCs, mostly from graft donor cells, taken 360 days after TCRalphabeta/CD19-depleted stem cell transplant. CDR3 in DNA: TGCAGTGCACAAGGACCAAACACTGAAGCTTTCTTT. Translated: CSAQGPNTEAFF.